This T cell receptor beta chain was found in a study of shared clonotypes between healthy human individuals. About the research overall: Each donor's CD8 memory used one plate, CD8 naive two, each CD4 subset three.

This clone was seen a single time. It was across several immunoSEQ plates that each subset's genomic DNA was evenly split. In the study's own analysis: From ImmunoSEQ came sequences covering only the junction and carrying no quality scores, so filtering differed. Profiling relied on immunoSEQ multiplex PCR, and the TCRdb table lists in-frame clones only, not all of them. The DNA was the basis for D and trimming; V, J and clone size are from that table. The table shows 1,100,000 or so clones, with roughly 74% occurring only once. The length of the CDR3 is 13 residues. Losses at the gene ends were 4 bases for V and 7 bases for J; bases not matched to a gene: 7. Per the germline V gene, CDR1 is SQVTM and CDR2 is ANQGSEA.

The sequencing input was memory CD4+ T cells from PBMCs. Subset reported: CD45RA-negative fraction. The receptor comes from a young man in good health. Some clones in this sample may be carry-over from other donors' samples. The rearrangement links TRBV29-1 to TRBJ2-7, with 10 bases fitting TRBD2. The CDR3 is CSVVGAGGEEQYF. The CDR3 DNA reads TGCAGCGTTGTCGGAGCGGGAGGGGAAGAGCAGTACTTC.